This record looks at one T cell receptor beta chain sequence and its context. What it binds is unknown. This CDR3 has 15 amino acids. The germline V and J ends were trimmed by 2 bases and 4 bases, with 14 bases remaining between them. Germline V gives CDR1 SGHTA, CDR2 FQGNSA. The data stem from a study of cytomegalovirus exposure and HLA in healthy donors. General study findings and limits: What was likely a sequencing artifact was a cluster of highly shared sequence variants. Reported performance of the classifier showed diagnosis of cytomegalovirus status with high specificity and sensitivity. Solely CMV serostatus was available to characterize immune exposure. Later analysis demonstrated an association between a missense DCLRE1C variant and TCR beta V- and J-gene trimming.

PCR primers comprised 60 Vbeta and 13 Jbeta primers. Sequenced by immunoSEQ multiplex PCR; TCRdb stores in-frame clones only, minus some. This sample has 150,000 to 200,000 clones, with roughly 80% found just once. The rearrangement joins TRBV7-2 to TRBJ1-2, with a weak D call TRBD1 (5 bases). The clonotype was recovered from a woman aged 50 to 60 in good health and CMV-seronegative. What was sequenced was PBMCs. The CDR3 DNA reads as TGTGCCAGCAGCTTAACCCCGGGACTGCCCTATGGCTACACCTTC. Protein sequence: CASSLTPGLPYGYTF.